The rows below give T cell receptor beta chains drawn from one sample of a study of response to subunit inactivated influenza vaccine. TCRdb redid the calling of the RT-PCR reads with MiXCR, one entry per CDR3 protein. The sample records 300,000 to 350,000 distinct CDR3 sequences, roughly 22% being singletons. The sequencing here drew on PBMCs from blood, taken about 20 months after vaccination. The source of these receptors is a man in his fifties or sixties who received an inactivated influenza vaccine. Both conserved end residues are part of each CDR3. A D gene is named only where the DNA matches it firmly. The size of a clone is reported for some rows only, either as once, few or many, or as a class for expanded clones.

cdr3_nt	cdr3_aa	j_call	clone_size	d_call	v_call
TGTGCCAGCAGGCCCCCAGTTAGCAACGAGCAGTACTTC	CASRPPVSNEQYF	TRBJ2-7	.	.	TRBV6-2/TRBV6-3
TGTGCCAGTAGTGCCCGGACGGACACTGAAGCTTTCTTT	CASSARTDTEAFF	TRBJ1-1	few	.	TRBV19
TGTGCCAGTAGTATGGGATATGGGGGGCAGTTGAACACCGGGGAGCTGTTTTTT	CASSMGYGGQLNTGELFF	TRBJ2-2	.	.	TRBV19
TGTGCCAGCAGCTCCGGGACAGAGTATAGCAATCAGCCCCAGCATTTT	CASSSGTEYSNQPQHF	TRBJ1-5	.	TRBD1	TRBV28
TGCGCCAGCAGCCAAGATTCAGGGGGCTTTCCTGGCGAGCAGTACTTC	CASSQDSGGFPGEQYF	TRBJ2-7	.	TRBD1	TRBV4-3
TGTGCCAGCTACCAGGGGTCGGGGTCACCCCTCCACTTT	CASYQGSGSPLHF	TRBJ1-6	.	.	TRBV6-1
TGTGCCAGCAGCTTAGGCCGGGTAGCTCTAATGACAGATACGCAGTATTTT	CASSLGRVALMTDTQYF	TRBJ2-3	few	.	TRBV7-6
TGTGCCAGCAGTCGGACTCTGTACCAAGAGACCCAGTACTTC	CASSRTLYQETQYF	TRBJ2-5	.	.	TRBV3-1
TGTGCCAGCAGCTTTGAACGGTTCCAGTACTTC	CASSFERFQYF	TRBJ2-7	few	.	TRBV7-9
TGTGCCACCTACAGGCTCCAGAACACTGAAGCTTTCTTT	CATYRLQNTEAFF	TRBJ1-1	few	.	TRBV5-8
TGCGCCAGCAGCTTGGGCCCAACTAGTCGATCTATATATGAGCAGTTCTTC	CASSLGPTSRSIYEQFF	TRBJ2-1	.	.	TRBV5-1
TGCGCCAGCAGCAAAACAGGGGAAGAGACCCAGTACTTC	CASSKTGEETQYF	TRBJ2-5	few	TRBD1	TRBV5-1
TGTGCCAGTCGGAGTAGCATAGTCTCAGATACGCAGTATTTT	CASRSSIVSDTQYF	TRBJ2-3	.	.	TRBV12-3/TRBV12-4
TGCGCCAGCAGCTTAGATCTCGGGCAGGTTGGCACTGAAGCTTTCTTT	CASSLDLGQVGTEAFF	TRBJ1-1	.	.	TRBV5-1
TGTGCCGGGTGGACGAAGGGGGATCAGCCCCAGCATTTT	CAGWTKGDQPQHF	TRBJ1-5	few	.	TRBV6-1
TGTGCCAGCAGTGAGCGGCAGGGTACAGGTGAAAAACTGTTTTTT	CASSERQGTGEKLFF	TRBJ1-4	many	.	TRBV2
TGTGCCAGCAGCTTAGTCGGGGGGCGGAGGGCCAAAAACATTCAGTACTTC	CASSLVGGRRAKNIQYF	TRBJ2-4	.	.	TRBV7-2
TGCGCCAGCACGAGACAGGGGTCTTTCGAGCAGTACTTC	CASTRQGSFEQYF	TRBJ2-7	.	TRBD1	TRBV5-1
TGTGCCAGCACCAGGAGGATGAACACTGAAGCTTTCTTT	CASTRRMNTEAFF	TRBJ1-1	few	.	TRBV6-1
TGTGCCAGCAGTCTCGGGGGTTCCGATCAGCCCCAGCATTTT	CASSLGGSDQPQHF	TRBJ1-5	few	.	TRBV5-5
TGCAGCGTTGGACAGATCCAAGAGACCCAGTACTTC	CSVGQIQETQYF	TRBJ2-5	.	.	TRBV29-1
TGTGCCACCTTGGGACAGGGGGACAATGAGCAGTTCTTC	CATLGQGDNEQFF	TRBJ2-1	.	TRBD1	TRBV28
TGTGCCAGCAGCTCGCCGGGACAGGAGGTACTTCATGGCTACACCTTC	CASSSPGQEVLHGYTF	TRBJ1-2	few	TRBD1	TRBV11-2
TGCGCCAGCAGCCGCTCTAGGGGGCATGGTGAAAAACTGTTTTTT	CASSRSRGHGEKLFF	TRBJ1-4	many	TRBD1	TRBV5-1
TGTGCCAGCACTCAGGGGTTCGAAGCTTTCTTT	CASTQGFEAFF	TRBJ1-1	few	.	TRBV12-3/TRBV12-4
TGTGCCAGCAGCCACCTTGGACAGGGGGCGACCCTGAGCACAGATACGCAGTATTTT	CASSHLGQGATLSTDTQYF	TRBJ2-3	.	TRBD1	TRBV14
TGTGCCAGCCGGGGGGATAAAGCGGGAGGGCCAGGAAAGACCCAGTACTTC	CASRGDKAGGPGKTQYF	TRBJ2-5	.	TRBD2	TRBV2
TGTGCCAGCAGCCAAGAAAGGAGTACTAATGAAAAACTGTTTTTT	CASSQERSTNEKLFF	TRBJ1-4	few	.	TRBV4-2
TGTGCCAGCAGCTTAGCTGGACAGGGGGCAAATTCACCCCTCCACTTT	CASSLAGQGANSPLHF	TRBJ1-6	.	TRBD1	TRBV7-9
TGTGCCAGTAGTATAGAAGGGCTTCAGGACTATGGCTACACCTTC	CASSIEGLQDYGYTF	TRBJ1-2	.	.	TRBV19
TGCAGTGCTAGGTTAAGGACAGGAGGGCAGCCCCAGCATTTT	CSARLRTGGQPQHF	TRBJ1-5	few	TRBD1	TRBV20-1
TGTGCCAGCAGCTTAGGTCTACAGGCGATCACCGGGGAGCTGTTTTTT	CASSLGLQAITGELFF	TRBJ2-2	.	.	TRBV7-2
TGTGCCAGCAGCCAAGAGTCGCAGAGCTCCTATAATTCACCCCTCCACTTT	CASSQESQSSYNSPLHF	TRBJ1-6	.	.	TRBV4-2
TGTGCCGCCAGGGCAGGGGGTACTTATGGCTACACCTTC	CAARAGGTYGYTF	TRBJ1-2	few	TRBD1	TRBV19
TGCAGTGCTAGAGTGGACACTAGCTCCTACGAGCAGTACTTC	CSARVDTSSYEQYF	TRBJ2-7	few	.	TRBV20-1
TGCAGCGTATGGACGGGGCCGGAGACCCAGTACTTC	CSVWTGPETQYF	TRBJ2-5	.	.	TRBV29-1
TGTGCCAGCAGTGAGACAGGGTTTGGGGAAAAACTGTTTTTT	CASSETGFGEKLFF	TRBJ1-4	.	TRBD1	TRBV25-1
TGTGCCAGCAGCCCAAGGGACAACCGGAACACTGAAGCTTTCTTT	CASSPRDNRNTEAFF	TRBJ1-1	.	.	TRBV7-2
TGTGCCAGCAGCGCCCGGGACAGGGGCTACGAGCAGTACTTC	CASSARDRGYEQYF	TRBJ2-7	once	TRBD1	TRBV14
TGTGCCACCAGCAAGGACAGGGGCAATTCACCCCTCCACTTT	CATSKDRGNSPLHF	TRBJ1-6	few	TRBD1	TRBV15
TGTGCCAGCAGTGGACAGGGGTTCACTGAAGCTTTCTTT	CASSGQGFTEAFF	TRBJ1-1	.	TRBD1	TRBV25-1
TGCGCCAGCAGCCCCGGGGCGGCCCCCAATGAAAAACTGTTTTTT	CASSPGAAPNEKLFF	TRBJ1-4	few	.	TRBV4-1
TGTGCCAGCACCAAAGGGGGACGTTACTACCAAGAGACCCAGTACTTC	CASTKGGRYYQETQYF	TRBJ2-5	.	.	TRBV12-3/TRBV12-4
TGTGCCAGCAGCCAACCGGGACAGTCTAATGAAAAACTGTTTTTT	CASSQPGQSNEKLFF	TRBJ1-4	few	TRBD1	TRBV3-1
TGTGCCAGCAGGGCAACCGGGACAGGGGTCAATGAGCAGTTCTTC	CASRATGTGVNEQFF	TRBJ2-1	few	TRBD1	TRBV9
TGTGCCAGCAGCTTGTGGAGGGTGAACACTGAAGCTTTCTTT	CASSLWRVNTEAFF	TRBJ1-1	.	.	TRBV5-5
TGCAGTGCTAGCGACCAACTAAACTATGGCTACACCTTC	CSASDQLNYGYTF	TRBJ1-2	few	.	TRBV20-1
TGTGCCAGCAGCCAATCCCCATCAGGGACGCAAAATCAGCCCCAGCATTTT	CASSQSPSGTQNQPQHF	TRBJ1-5	once	.	TRBV4-2
TGTGCCAGCAGCTTTCAGCAGAACACTGAAGCTTTCTTT	CASSFQQNTEAFF	TRBJ1-1	many	.	TRBV11-1
TGTGCCAGCAGGGCGTCCGGGACAGCAAGCAATGAGCAGTTCTTC	CASRASGTASNEQFF	TRBJ2-1	.	TRBD1	TRBV12-3/TRBV12-4
TGCGCCAGCAGCCCCGAGAGCCCCTTATTTAGTTACAACCCTTCTGGAAACACCATATATTTT	CASSPESPLFSYNPSGNTIYF	TRBJ1-3	.	.	TRBV4-1
TGCGCCAGCAGCTGGGGTGGCGGACGTTCGGAGACCCAGTACTTC	CASSWGGGRSETQYF	TRBJ2-5	.	.	TRBV5-1
TGCAGCCTTTCCCTCCGGGACAGGGGTAACATTCAGTACTTC	CSLSLRDRGNIQYF	TRBJ2-4	.	TRBD1	TRBV20-1
TGCAGTGCTCACCGGGACAGCTACGAGCAGTACTTC	CSAHRDSYEQYF	TRBJ2-7	.	TRBD1	TRBV20-1
TGTGCCAGCAGCTTGGCTGACGTGAACTATGGCTACACCTTC	CASSLADVNYGYTF	TRBJ1-2	few	.	TRBV7-9
TGTGCCAGCTCACCAGGCGAGACCCAGTACTTC	CASSPGETQYF	TRBJ2-5	many	.	TRBV18
TGTGCCAGCAGCTCCCTCGCTGGCTCTGGAAACACCATATATTTT	CASSSLAGSGNTIYF	TRBJ1-3	few	.	TRBV7-2
TGCGCCAGCAGCCAGACTGGGCGGGGATTGGGGGAGACCCAGTACTTC	CASSQTGRGLGETQYF	TRBJ2-5	.	.	TRBV4-3